The TCR beta chain under discussion was sequenced for a study of T cells in Graves' hyperthyroidism and ophthalmopathy (dated by TCRdb to between 2017 and 2020). Study-level background: Peripheral blood samples were taken at the time of initial diagnosis, prior to any treatment. For training and testing, the 100 or so patients in the discovery cohort were randomly divided in a 7:3 ratio. After sampling, hyperthyroidism patients received methimazole starting at 30 mg daily, and ophthalmopathy patients received high-dose intravenous methylprednisolone. Thyroid tissue and blood T-cell repertoires from several Graves' hyperthyroidism patients were also compared in the study. The paper reports TCR Vbeta CDR3 sequencing of roughly 140 peripheral blood samples: approximately 41 ophthalmopathy, about 75 hyperthyroidism and 17 progressor patients. To identify TCR V-J signatures that set the groups apart, the researchers used a discovery cohort of more than 95 patients, made up of approximately 43 with Graves' ophthalmopathy and 57 with stable Graves' hyperthyroidism. Whether ophthalmopathy could be predicted prospectively was tested in an independent validation cohort made up of roughly 19 hyperthyroidism patients plus 17 patients who later progressed to ophthalmopathy. Beyond this particular receptor, the publication reports: Most expanded thyroid clonotypes (frequency above 0.001) were also found in blood, which suggests that blood repertoires may mirror thyroid immune responses. In validation, the model predicted progression to ophthalmopathy with about 71% sensitivity and approximately 78% specificity, a median of around 6.6 months before onset. A 13 V-J signature model separated ophthalmopathy from stable hyperthyroidism, with around 90% sensitivity and 81% to 83% specificity in cross-validation and 80%/75% in testing. Sample size was not statistically predetermined, and investigators were not blinded to group allocation.

The germline V gene (reference sequence) specifies PRHDT as CDR1 and FYEKMQ as CDR2. From its cysteine to its phenylalanine, the CDR3 spans 18 amino acids. Only the CDR3 portion is preserved as DNA: 54 bases, with reading frame beginning at the first base. Stable Graves' hyperthyroidism was defined as no progression to ophthalmopathy during 18 months of follow-up. Hyperthyroidism patients were aged 18 to 65 years and newly diagnosed, with disease duration of less than 2 months. Patients with uncontrolled infections, other autoimmune diseases, pregnancy or lactation were excluded. Clinical symptoms, serum thyroxine and TRAb, thyroid ultrasound, and orbital computed tomography formed the basis for the diagnoses. Ficoll-Paque density gradient centrifugation was used to isolate PBMCs from 8.5 to 10 ml of fresh peripheral blood. Total RNA was extracted using Trizol reagent, and RNA quality was assessed on an Agilent 2100 Bioanalyzer.

The TCR beta CDR3 regions were amplified from the RNA transcripts. For the first round of RT-PCR on the TCR CDR3, the HTBI primer set was used together with the Qiagen OneStep RT-PCR kit. Libraries were constructed in a second round of multiplex PCR, after which size selection and purification were carried out. The libraries were sequenced on an Illumina HiSeq2000 using paired-end 100 bp reads. Concerning the study's data processing: Raw data were processed with SOAPnuke, discarding reads with adapters, uncalled bases, mean Phred below 15, or no exact constant-primer or identifier match. High-quality paired reads were merged using COPE v1.2.5, and each unique nucleotide sequence was defined as a clonotype. MiTCR v1.1 was used to align clonotypes to the IMGT TRBV, TRBD and TRBJ reference segments. Analysis was restricted to V-J combinations with a frequency above 0.0001, which covered 99.2% of repertoires. A TCS score was defined as the ratio of F50 (clonal expansion) to E x V (chaos), with BLOSUM62-based TCRdist applied between CDR3 peptides within each V-J. Welch's t-statistics and random forest reduced around 550 V-J features to 10 to 15, which were used in a naive Bayes classifier (R e1071). TCRdb's own reprocessing of the public reads used fastp at Q25 and MiXCR and kept productive beta chains. Entries are consolidated by CDR3 protein sequence, retaining the most common genes and DNA. TCRdb's processing, not the study's, gives the V and J calls here. This sample holds more than 550,000 distinct CDR3 sequences; roughly 17% were observed only once. In total, the top ten clones hold roughly a sixth of the sample.

About this clonotype itself: Its antigen remains unidentified. A junction end diverges from the germline sequence, so it may reflect a read error.

The TCR originated in a man in his fifties or sixties with Graves' hyperthyroidism. The V gene is TRBV13 and the J gene is TRBJ2-1, with 7 bases in between that match TRBD2. Specimen: blood. The CDR3 reads as follows: CASSSPFNSRERYSEQFF. The nucleotide sequence is TGTGCCAGCAGCTCTCCTTTTAATTCGCGGGAGAGATACAGTGAGCAGTTCTTC.